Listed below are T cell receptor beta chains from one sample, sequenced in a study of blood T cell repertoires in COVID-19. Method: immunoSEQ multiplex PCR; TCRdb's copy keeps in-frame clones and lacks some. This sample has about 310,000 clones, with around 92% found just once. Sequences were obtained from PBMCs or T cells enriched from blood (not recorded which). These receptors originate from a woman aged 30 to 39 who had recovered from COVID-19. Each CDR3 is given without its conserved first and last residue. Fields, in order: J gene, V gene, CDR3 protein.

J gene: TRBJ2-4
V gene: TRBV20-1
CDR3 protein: SASSETIAKNIQY

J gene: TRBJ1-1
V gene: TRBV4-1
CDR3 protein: ASSGNPGYTEAF

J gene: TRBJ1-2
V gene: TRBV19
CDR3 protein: ASSIEAPAISNYGYT

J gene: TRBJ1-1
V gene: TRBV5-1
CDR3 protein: ASSVDTEAF

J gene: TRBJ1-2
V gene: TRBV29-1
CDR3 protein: SVERQAHYGYT

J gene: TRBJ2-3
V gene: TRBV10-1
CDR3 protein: ASSNRDTTSTDTQY

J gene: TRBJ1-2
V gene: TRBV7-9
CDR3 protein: ASSFQGAHVSGYT

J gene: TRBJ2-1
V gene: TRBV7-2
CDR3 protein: ASSFSSSRYTYNEQF

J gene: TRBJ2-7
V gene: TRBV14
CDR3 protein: VERVYEQY

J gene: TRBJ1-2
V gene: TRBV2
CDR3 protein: ASSETLGAGYGYT

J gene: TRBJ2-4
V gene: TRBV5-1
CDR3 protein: ASSFGESENIQY

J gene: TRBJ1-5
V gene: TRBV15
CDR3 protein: ATSRDLGRNQPQH

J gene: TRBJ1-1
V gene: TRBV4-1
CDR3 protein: ASSLLRGVEAF

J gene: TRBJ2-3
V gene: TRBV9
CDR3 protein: ASSVGADYNTDTQY

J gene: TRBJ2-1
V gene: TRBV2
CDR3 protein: ASSEGPEEKQF

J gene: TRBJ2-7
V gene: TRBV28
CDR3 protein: ASSSRYEQY

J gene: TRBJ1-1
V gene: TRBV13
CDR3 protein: ASSIRRGNTEAF

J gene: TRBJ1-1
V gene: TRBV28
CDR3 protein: ASSLGTEYTEAF

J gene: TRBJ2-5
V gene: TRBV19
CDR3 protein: ASSSGTGISGRETQY

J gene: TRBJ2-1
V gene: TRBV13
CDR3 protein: ASSLGLVGSGLGKQF

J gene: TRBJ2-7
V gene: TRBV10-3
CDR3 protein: AISRGDSSYEQY

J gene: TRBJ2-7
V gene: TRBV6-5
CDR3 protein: ASSYSRQGHEQY

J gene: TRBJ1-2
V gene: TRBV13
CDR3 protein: ASSPQESIHYGYT

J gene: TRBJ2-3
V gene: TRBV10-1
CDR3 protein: ASSEGLAGASDDTQY

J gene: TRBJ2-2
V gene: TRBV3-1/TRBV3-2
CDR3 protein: ASSSQANTGELF

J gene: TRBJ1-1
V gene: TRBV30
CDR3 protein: AWSVQPNTEAF

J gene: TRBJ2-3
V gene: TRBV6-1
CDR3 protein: ASSEFRTSVGDTDTQY

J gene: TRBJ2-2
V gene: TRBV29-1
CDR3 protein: SVAEQGIGELF

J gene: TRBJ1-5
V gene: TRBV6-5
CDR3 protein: ASSMTGINQPQH

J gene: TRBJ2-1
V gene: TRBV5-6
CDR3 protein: ASSGPTGTTYNEQF

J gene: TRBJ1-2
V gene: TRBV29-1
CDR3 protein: SVEQGGYGYT

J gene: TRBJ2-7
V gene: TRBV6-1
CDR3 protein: ASREGTSGIYEQY

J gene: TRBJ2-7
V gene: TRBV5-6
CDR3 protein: ASSRGTSSYEQY

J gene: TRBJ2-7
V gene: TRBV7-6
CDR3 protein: ASSLQGADEQY

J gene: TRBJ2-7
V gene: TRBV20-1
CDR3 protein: SAKNNYEQY

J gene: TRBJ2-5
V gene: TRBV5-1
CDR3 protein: ASSLLSGRAQETQY

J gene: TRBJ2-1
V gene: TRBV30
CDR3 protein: AWSGTTSPGEQF

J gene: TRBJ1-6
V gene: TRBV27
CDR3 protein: ASSLFSRVQSSYNSPLH

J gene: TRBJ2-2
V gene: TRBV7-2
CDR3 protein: ASSRIRVTGELF

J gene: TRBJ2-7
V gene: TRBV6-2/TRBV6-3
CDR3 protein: ASSYWGPRPVEQY

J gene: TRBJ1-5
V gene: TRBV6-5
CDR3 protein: ASSYDGQSNQPQH

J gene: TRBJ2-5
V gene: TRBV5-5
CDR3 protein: ASRPTTKETGETQY

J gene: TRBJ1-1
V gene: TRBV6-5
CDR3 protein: ASSQSGMTEAF

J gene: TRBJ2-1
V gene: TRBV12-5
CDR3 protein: ASGSGTGSYNEQF

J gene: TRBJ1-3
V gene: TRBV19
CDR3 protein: ASGGDRANGNTIY

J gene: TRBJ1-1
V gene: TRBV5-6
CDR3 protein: ASTKRVAATYTEAF

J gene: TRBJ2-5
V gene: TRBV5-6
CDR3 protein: ASSLGLAGRQETQY

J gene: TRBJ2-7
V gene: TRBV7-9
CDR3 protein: ASSLAGTAHEQY

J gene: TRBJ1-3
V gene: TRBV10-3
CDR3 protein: AISKTGTPGNTIY

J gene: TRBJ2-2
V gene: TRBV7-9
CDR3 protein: ASSLGLAGDTGELF

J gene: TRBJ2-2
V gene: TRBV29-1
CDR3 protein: SVTGTSGIAGELF

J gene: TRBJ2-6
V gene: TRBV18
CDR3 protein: ASSQGQSGANVLT

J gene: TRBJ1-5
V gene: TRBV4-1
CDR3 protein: ASSLAEAAGVHQPQH

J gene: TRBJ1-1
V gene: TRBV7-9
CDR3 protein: ASSLGQMNTEAF

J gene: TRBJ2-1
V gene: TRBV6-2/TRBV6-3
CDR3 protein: ASSYLAGGSLYVNEQF

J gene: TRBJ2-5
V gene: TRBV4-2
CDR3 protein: ASSHATAGLAYRETQY

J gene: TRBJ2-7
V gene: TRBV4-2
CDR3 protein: ASSQAGGLAYEQY